This record concerns one T cell receptor (beta chain) sequence. The entry originates in a study of blood T cell repertoires in COVID-19. The table came from immunoSEQ multiplex PCR; TCRdb's copy has only in-frame clones and leaves some out. Seen here are some 190,000 clones, about 91% observed once, and the top ten hold 1.5%. Germline assignment: CDR1 SGHKS and CDR2 YYEKEE (reference sequence). The CDR3 covers 17 residues. V lost 0 bases and J lost 1; bases outside the gene matches: 9. The rearrangement joins TRBV5-5 to TRBJ1-2, with TRBD1 matching 7 bases. The sample comprised peripheral blood. The clonotype was recovered from a man aged 18 to 29 with active or convalescent COVID-19. The CDR3 nucleotides read TGTGCCAGCAGCTTGGAATCTACAGGGGTATATAACTATGGCTACACCTTC. Residues: CASSLESTGVYNYGYTF.